The entry below describes one T cell receptor (beta chain). Which antigen it targets is not known. Base qualities are not at hand, and no much larger clone is one base apart. The record originates from a study of patients and donors after allogeneic stem cell transplantation (dated by TCRdb to between 2020 and 2021). CDR1 SGHDN and CDR2 FVKESK were looked up in the germline V gene. V gives up 0 bases and J gives up 4 bases, and the segment between their germline ends measures 7 bases. From the cysteine up to the phenylalanine, the CDR3 has a length of 13 residues. The sequence is cut down to CDR3 DNA, 39 bases in frame from base 1. Receptors were amplified or captured by RT-PCR. These reads were obtained on a NextSeq 550. Through fastp at Q25 and MiXCR, TCRdb rebuilt clones from the public reads, retaining in-frame beta chains. Each entry merges the rows of one CDR3 protein and shows their most common DNA and genes. The sample table records tens of thousands of distinct CDR3 sequences; about 26% of these occur just once. 26% of the sample is taken by the ten largest.

The sample taken for sequencing was blood, either unsorted or a sorted T cell fraction (not recorded which). The receptor comes from a human donor who was either an allogeneic HSCT recipient or a stem cell or donor lymphocyte infusion donor (not recorded which). It is not recorded whose cells these are; they may come from a transplant donor. This chain is built from TRBV14 and TRBJ2-7; a confident D gene designation cannot be given. The CDR3 has the sequence CASSQDLYYEQYF. The DNA is as follows: TGTGCCAGCAGCCAAGATCTCTATTACGAGCAGTACTTC. With all but the CDR3 taken from the reference TRBV14 and TRBJ2-7 genes, the full variable domain is: EAGVTQFPSHSVIEKGQTVTLRCDPISGHDNLYWYRRVMGKEIKFLLHFVKESKQDESGMPNNRFLAERTGGTYSTLKVQPAELEDSGVYFCASSQDLYYEQYFGPGTRLTVT.